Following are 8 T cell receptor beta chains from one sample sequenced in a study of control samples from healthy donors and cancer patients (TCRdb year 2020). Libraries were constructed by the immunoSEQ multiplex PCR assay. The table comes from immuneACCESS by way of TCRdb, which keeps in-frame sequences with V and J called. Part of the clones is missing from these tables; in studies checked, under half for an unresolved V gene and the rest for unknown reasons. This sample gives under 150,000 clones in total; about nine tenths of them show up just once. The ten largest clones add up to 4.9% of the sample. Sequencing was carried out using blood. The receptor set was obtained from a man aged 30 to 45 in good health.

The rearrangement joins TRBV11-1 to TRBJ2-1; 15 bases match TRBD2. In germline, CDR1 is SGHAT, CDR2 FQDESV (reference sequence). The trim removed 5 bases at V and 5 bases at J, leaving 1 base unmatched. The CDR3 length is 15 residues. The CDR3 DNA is TGTGCCAGCAGCAGGACTAGCGGGAGGGACAATGAGCAGTTCTTC. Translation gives CASSRTSGRDNEQFF.

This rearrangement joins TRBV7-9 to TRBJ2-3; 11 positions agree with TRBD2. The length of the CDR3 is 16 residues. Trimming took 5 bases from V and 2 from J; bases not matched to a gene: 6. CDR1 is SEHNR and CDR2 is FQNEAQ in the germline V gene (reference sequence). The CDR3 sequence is CASSTTSGAVTDTQYF. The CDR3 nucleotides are TGTGCCAGCAGCACGACTAGCGGGGCAGTCACAGATACGCAGTATTTT. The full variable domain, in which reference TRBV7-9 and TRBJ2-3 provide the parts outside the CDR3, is DTGVSQNPRHKITKRGQNVTFRCDPISEHNRLYWYRQTLGQGPEFLTYFQNEAQLEKSRLLSDRFSAERPKGSFSTLEIQRTEQGDSAMYLCASSTTSGAVTDTQYFGPGTRLTVL.

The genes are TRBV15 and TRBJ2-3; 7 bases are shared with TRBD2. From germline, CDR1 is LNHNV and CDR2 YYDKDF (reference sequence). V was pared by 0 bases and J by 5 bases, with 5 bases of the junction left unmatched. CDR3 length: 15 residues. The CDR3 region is CATSREAGLVDTQYF. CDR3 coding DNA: TGTGCCACCAGCAGAGAAGCGGGGTTAGTAGATACGCAGTATTTT.

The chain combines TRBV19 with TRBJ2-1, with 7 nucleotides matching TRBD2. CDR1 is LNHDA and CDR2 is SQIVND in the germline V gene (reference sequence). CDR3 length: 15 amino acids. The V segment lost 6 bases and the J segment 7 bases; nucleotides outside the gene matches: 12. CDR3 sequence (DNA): TGTGCCAGTAGCCCCACCGGGGGGTCGGGGAATGAGCAGTTCTTC. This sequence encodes CASSPTGGSGNEQFF.

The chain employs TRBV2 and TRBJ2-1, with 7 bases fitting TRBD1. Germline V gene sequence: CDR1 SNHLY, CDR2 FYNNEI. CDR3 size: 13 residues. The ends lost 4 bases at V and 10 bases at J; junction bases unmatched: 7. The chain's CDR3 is CASSVDREREQFF. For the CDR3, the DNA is TGTGCCAGCAGTGTTGACAGGGAGCGGGAGCAGTTCTTC.

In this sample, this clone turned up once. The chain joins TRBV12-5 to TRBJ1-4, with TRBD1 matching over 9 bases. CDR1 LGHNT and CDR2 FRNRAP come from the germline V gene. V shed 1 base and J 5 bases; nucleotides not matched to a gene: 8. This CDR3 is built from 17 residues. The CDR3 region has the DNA TGTGCTAGTGGTTTGGGACTCAACAGGGGGCTGAATGAAAAACTGTTTTTT. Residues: CASGLGLNRGLNEKLFF.

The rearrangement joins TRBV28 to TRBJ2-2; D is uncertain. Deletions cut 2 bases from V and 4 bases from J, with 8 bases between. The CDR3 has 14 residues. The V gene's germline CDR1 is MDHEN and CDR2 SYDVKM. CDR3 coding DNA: TGTGCCAGCAGTTTAGCTGAGAGCACCGGGGAGCTGTTTTTT. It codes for CASSLAESTGELFF.

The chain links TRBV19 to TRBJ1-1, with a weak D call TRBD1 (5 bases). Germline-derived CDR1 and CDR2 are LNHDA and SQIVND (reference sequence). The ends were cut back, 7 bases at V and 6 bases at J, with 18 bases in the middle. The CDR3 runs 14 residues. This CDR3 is CASIMGGRGPEAFF. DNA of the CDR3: TGTGCCAGTATCATGGGGGGAAGGGGCCCTGAAGCTTTCTTT.